Below are 5 T cell receptor beta chains sequenced from a single sample in a study of shared clonotypes between healthy human individuals. Assay used: immunoSEQ multiplex PCR; TCRdb lists only in-frame clones, some missing. The data hold roughly 2.1 million clones, with about 92% observed a single time. CD45RO negativity and positive selection for CCR7 defined naive CD8 cells, a population that excluded terminally differentiated effector memory CD45RA+ cells. The sequencing input was naive CD8+ T cells from PBMCs. The receptors shown here come from a man younger than 30 in good health. Some clones in this sample may be carry-over from other donors' samples.

This clone was detected a few times. V usage is TRBV29-1 and J usage is TRBJ2-6, with D unclear. The germline V gene has CDR1 SQVTM and CDR2 ANQGSEA. There are 12 residues in the CDR3. V was pared by 7 bases and J by 0 bases, with 4 bases between. CDR3 amino acids: CSALSGANVLTF. CDR3 in DNA: TGCAGCGCCCTCTCTGGGGCCAACGTCCTGACTTTC.

The V and J genes are TRBV28 and TRBJ2-1; 8 bases match TRBD2. The J segment lost 0 bases and the V segment lost 8 bases, leaving 12 bases of the junction unmatched. CDR1 and CDR2 (germline): MDHEN, SYDVKM. This CDR3 has 17 residues. The CDR3 bases are TGTGCCAGCCAGGCCGGGACTAGTTTTAGCTCCTACAATGAGCAGTTCTTC. It is translated as CASQAGTSFSSYNEQFF.

V is TRBV28 and J is TRBJ2-1; D could derive from TRBD1 or TRBD2 (5 bases each). The germline V gene has CDR1 MDHEN and CDR2 SYDVKM. V was clipped by 4 bases and J by 10 bases, with 14 bases between them. The length of the CDR3 is 13 residues. The CDR3 region has the DNA TGTGCCAGCAGTTGGGTGGGAGAGGGGGAGCAGTTCTTC. Protein product: CASSWVGEGEQFF.

V is TRBV18 and J is TRBJ2-7; possibly TRBD2 for D (5 bases). Germline values: CDR1 KGHSH, CDR2 LQKENI. The CDR3 has 13 amino acids. Deletions cut 3 bases from V and 7 bases from J, with 13 bases between. The DNA of the CDR3 is TGTGCCAGCTCACCCCGGGATCTTGGAGAGCAGTACTTC. Encoded protein: CASSPRDLGEQYF.

V and J are TRBV9 and TRBJ1-1; 8 nucleotides match TRBD1. From germline, CDR1 is SGDLS and CDR2 YYNGEE. The CDR3 extends over 15 amino acids. Trimming cost V 4 bases and J 11 bases; bases outside gene matches: 16. This CDR3 is CASSIGQGGLDWAFF. CDR3 coding DNA: TGTGCCAGCAGCATCGGACAGGGAGGGTTGGATTGGGCTTTCTTT. Variable domain in full (rest from reference TRBV9 and TRBJ1-1): DSGVTQTPKHLITATGQRVTLRCSPRSGDLSVYWYQQSLDQGLQFLIQYYNGEERAKGNILERFSAQQFPDLHSELNLSSLELGDSALYFCASSIGQGGLDWAFFGQGTRLTVV.